The 9 T cell receptor beta chains below all came from one sample that was sequenced in a study of T cell responses to AZD1222 COVID-19 vaccine. Clones were read by immunoSEQ multiplex PCR, and TCRdb kept only the in-frame ones, dropping some. Here the sample spans about 150,000 clones, less than 95% being singletons. The material sequenced was peripheral blood, taken 28 days after the second AZD1222 dose. These receptors all come from an adult who received the AZD1222 COVID-19 vaccine.

The chain links TRBV6-1 to TRBJ1-5; TRBD1 aligns across 8 bases. With 3 bases clipped from V and 5 bases from J, the junction kept 6 bases outside the gene matches. Per the germline V gene, CDR1 is MNHNS and CDR2 is SASEGT. This CDR3 spans 15 amino acids. CDR3: CASSESGGRDQPQHF. DNA for the CDR3: TGTGCCAGCAGTGAGTCAGGGGGCCGGGATCAGCCCCAGCATTTT.

The gene calls are TRBV5-4 and TRBJ2-7, with D maybe TRBD1 (5 bases). The CDR3 length is 13 residues. V lost 1 base to trimming and J lost 2 bases, with 7 bases between them. Germline V gives CDR1 SGHNT, CDR2 YYREEE (reference sequence). The CDR3 DNA is TGTGCCAGCAGCTTGACAGGTACCTACGAGCAGTACTTC. Amino acids: CASSLTGTYEQYF.

This clone was recorded once. The chain has TRBV12-3 or TRBV12-4 and TRBJ2-2; no definite D call. Between the trimmed V and J ends, which lost 2 bases and 3 bases, there was a span of 1 base. The CDR3 has 12 residues. In nucleotides, the CDR3 is TGTGCCAGCAGTTTACACACCGGGGAGCTGTTTTTT. It is translated as CASSLHTGELFF.

The chain joins TRBV6-1 to TRBJ1-4; the D gene is possibly TRBD1 (5 bases). CDR3 length: 15 amino acids. Germline CDR1 and CDR2: MNHNS and SASEGT. The V gene lost 1 base and the J gene lost 5 bases, with 11 bases spanning the gap. CDR3 nucleotides: TGTGCCAGCAGTGAAGGGGGGGTGAGAAATGAAAAACTGTTTTTT. It codes for CASSEGGVRNEKLFF.

The chain employs TRBV9 and TRBJ1-6; 9 bases align to TRBD1. The length of the CDR3 is 16 residues. Trimming at V came to 2 bases and at J to 5 bases, leaving 5 bases not matched to a gene. Germline CDR1 is SGDLS and CDR2 is YYNGEE. The CDR3 sequence is CASSVRTGGDNSPLHF. The CDR3 DNA sequence: TGTGCCAGCAGCGTTAGAACAGGGGGCGATAATTCACCCCTCCACTTT. The whole variable domain, filled in from reference TRBV9 and TRBJ1-6, reads DSGVTQTPKHLITATGQRVTLRCSPRSGDLSVYWYQQSLDQGLQFLIQYYNGEERAKGNILERFSAQQFPDLHSELNLSSLELGDSALYFCASSVRTGGDNSPLHFGNGTRLTVT.

The chain links TRBV6-5 to TRBJ1-1, with a possible D match to TRBD1 (6 bases). The CDR3 extends over 14 amino acids. V was clipped by 8 bases and J by 5 bases, with 18 bases between them. The germline CDR1 and CDR2 sequences are MNHEY and SVGAGI. This chain's CDR3 is CASRHTGTPTEAFF. In DNA, the CDR3 is TGTGCCAGCCGACACACAGGGACGCCGACTGAAGCTTTCTTT.

The genes are TRBV5-4 and TRBJ2-7, with D tentatively TRBD2 (5 bases). Germline V gene data show CDR1 as SGHNT and CDR2 as YYREEE (reference sequence). V lost 3 bases, J lost 5 bases, and 12 bases lay in between. This CDR3 is 13 amino acids long. The CDR3 sequence: CASSWESSDEQYF. The CDR3 nucleotides read TGTGCCAGCAGCTGGGAGAGTAGCGACGAGCAGTACTTC.

The chain joins TRBV19 to TRBJ2-2, with D maybe TRBD1 (5 bases). CDR3 length: 14 amino acids. Looked up from germline, CDR1 is LNHDA and CDR2 is SQIVND (reference sequence). The ends were cut back, 3 bases at V and 5 bases at J, with 10 bases in the middle. CDR3 nucleotide sequence: TGTGCCAGTAGTATCTCCAGGGTTACCGGGGAGCTGTTTTTT. Translated, it gives CASSISRVTGELFF.

The chain has TRBV24-1 and TRBJ1-2, with 9 bases identical to TRBD1. V lost 5 bases, J lost 3 bases, and 6 bases stayed unmatched. The CDR3 totals 15 residues. Germline loops: CDR1 KGHDR, CDR2 SFDVKD. CDR3 sequence: CATSAPTGGDYGYTF. The CDR3 DNA follows: TGTGCCACCAGTGCCCCTACAGGGGGCGACTATGGCTACACCTTC.